These T cell receptor beta chains were read from a single sample in a study of T cell responses to AZD1222 COVID-19 vaccine. The table came from immunoSEQ multiplex PCR; TCRdb's copy has only in-frame clones and leaves some out. The table records under 140,000 clones, approximately 94% of them present only once. Source: peripheral blood, taken 28 days after the second AZD1222 dose. The receptors were sampled from an adult who received the AZD1222 COVID-19 vaccine. Each CDR3 is given with its conserved first and last residue. A D gene is named only where the DNA matches it firmly. Clone sizes are given selectively: once, few, many, or a class where the clone is expanded.

size: few; J: TRBJ2-2; V: TRBV11-3; D: TRBD1; DNA: TGTGCCAGCAGCTCTATCACAGGGGGCCCCGGGGAGCTGTTTTTT; CDR3: CASSSITGGPGELFF
size: -; J: TRBJ2-1; V: TRBV13; D: -; DNA: TGTGCCAGCAGCTCCGGCGGGCGGCGGCAGTTCTTC; CDR3: CASSSGGRRQFF
size: -; J: TRBJ2-3; V: TRBV7-9; D: TRBD2; DNA: TGTGCCAGCAGCCCACGGGGACTAGCGGGGGGCACAGATACGCAGTATTTT; CDR3: CASSPRGLAGGTDTQYF
size: -; J: TRBJ1-5; V: TRBV12-5; D: -; DNA: TGTGCTAGTGGACTGTGGAGTAGCAATCAGCCCCAGCATTTT; CDR3: CASGLWSSNQPQHF
size: once; J: TRBJ2-5; V: TRBV13; D: -; DNA: TGTGCCAGCAGCTTAGTGGCCAGACAGGAGACCCAGTACTTC; CDR3: CASSLVARQETQYF
size: -; J: TRBJ1-2; V: TRBV12-3/TRBV12-4; D: -; DNA: TGTGCCAGCAGGGGGGGGGAGAGGTATGGCTACACCTTC; CDR3: CASRGGERYGYTF
size: -; J: TRBJ2-2; V: TRBV11-2; D: TRBD1; DNA: TGTGCCAGCAGCCCTCGGACAGGGCACGACCGGGAGCTGTTTTTT; CDR3: CASSPRTGHDRELFF
size: -; J: TRBJ2-6; V: TRBV12-3/TRBV12-4; D: -; DNA: TGTGCCAGCGGGATCTCTGGGGCCAACGTCCTGACTTTC; CDR3: CASGISGANVLTF
size: -; J: TRBJ1-3; V: TRBV7-9; D: TRBD1; DNA: TGTGCCAGCAGCTACACTCGCCTCGGGACAGGGAACTCTGGAAACACCATATATTTT; CDR3: CASSYTRLGTGNSGNTIYF
size: -; J: TRBJ2-1; V: TRBV5-1; D: -; DNA: TGCGCCAGCAGCTTGGGGGGAGCCAGCTCCTACAATGAGCAGTTCTTC; CDR3: CASSLGGASSYNEQFF
size: -; J: TRBJ2-2; V: TRBV12-3/TRBV12-4; D: TRBD1; DNA: TGTGCCAGCAGTCGAACAGGGGTCGGGGAGCTGTTTTTT; CDR3: CASSRTGVGELFF
size: -; J: TRBJ1-2; V: TRBV18; D: -; DNA: TGTGCCAGCTCTCCCCCGGGAAGCCTCTATGGCTACACCTTC; CDR3: CASSPPGSLYGYTF
size: -; J: TRBJ2-7; V: TRBV6-1; D: TRBD1; DNA: TGTGCCAGCAGTGAAAGGTTAGGAGACAGGGACTTC; CDR3: CASSERLGDRDF
size: -; J: TRBJ2-3; V: TRBV11-1; D: TRBD2; DNA: TGTGCCAGCAGCCGTAATCGGCCAGAGGGAGGGGATACGCAGTATTTT; CDR3: CASSRNRPEGGDTQYF
size: -; J: TRBJ1-2; V: TRBV10-3; D: TRBD1; DNA: TGTGCCATCAGTGGGGACAGAAACTATGGCTACACCTTC; CDR3: CAISGDRNYGYTF
size: -; J: TRBJ1-3; V: TRBV13; D: -; DNA: TGTGCCAGCAGCTTAGGCCCCAGGGCCTACTCTGGAAACACCATATATTTT; CDR3: CASSLGPRAYSGNTIYF
size: -; J: TRBJ1-4; V: TRBV28; D: TRBD1; DNA: TGTGCCAGCTACAACACAGGGGAGGCTAATGAAAAACTGTTTTTT; CDR3: CASYNTGEANEKLFF
size: -; J: TRBJ1-3; V: TRBV6-1; D: -; DNA: TGTGCCAGCAGTGGGCCCACAGGGACCTTCTCTGGAAACACCATATATTTT; CDR3: CASSGPTGTFSGNTIYF
size: once; J: TRBJ2-3; V: TRBV3-1/TRBV3-2; D: TRBD2; DNA: TGTGCCAGCAGCCACCCCCAAGTGGAGACTAGCGGGAGGGCCAAGACAGATACGCAGTATTTT; CDR3: CASSHPQVETSGRAKTDTQYF
size: -; J: TRBJ1-6; V: TRBV10-1; D: -; DNA: TGCGCCAGCAAACAGGGAAATAATTCACCCCTCCACTTT; CDR3: CASKQGNNSPLHF
size: -; J: TRBJ2-2; V: TRBV18; D: -; DNA: TGTGCCAGCTCACCCAAAAACACCGGGGAGCTGTTTTTT; CDR3: CASSPKNTGELFF
size: -; J: TRBJ1-1; V: TRBV5-1; D: TRBD1; DNA: TGCGCCAGCAGCTTGTTGGGACAGGGAGACACTGAAGCTTTCTTT; CDR3: CASSLLGQGDTEAFF
size: -; J: TRBJ1-4; V: TRBV6-1; D: -; DNA: TGTGCCAGCAGTGAAAGATACTCAGGTCCAACTAATGAAAAACTGTTTTTT; CDR3: CASSERYSGPTNEKLFF
size: -; J: TRBJ1-2; V: TRBV29-1; D: -; DNA: TGCAGCGTGCCCGGGCCCTTGCGCGGCTACACCTTC; CDR3: CSVPGPLRGYTF
size: -; J: TRBJ1-5; V: TRBV12-5; D: -; DNA: TGTGCTAGTGGTTTGGTACTTGAGAGGCTTCCTCAGCCCCAGCATTTT; CDR3: CASGLVLERLPQPQHF
size: -; J: TRBJ1-6; V: TRBV19; D: TRBD1; DNA: TGTGCCAGTACCTTGACAGGGGGATATAATTCACCCCTCCACTTT; CDR3: CASTLTGGYNSPLHF
size: -; J: TRBJ1-2; V: TRBV6-5; D: -; DNA: TGTGCCAGCAGTTATTGGGGGACATACACCTTC; CDR3: CASSYWGTYTF